This T cell receptor beta chain emerged from a study of CD8 T cells in ankylosing spondylitis. This clonotype was seen a handful of times. Antigen specificity is unknown. Deletions cut 4 bases from V and 4 bases from J, with 13 bases between. There are 14 residues in the CDR3. The V gene's germline CDR1 is LNHDA and CDR2 SQIVND (reference sequence). TCRdb reanalysed the 5' RACE reads using MiXCR and keeps one entry per CDR3 protein. The sample carries about 240,000 distinct CDR3 sequences, approximately 24% recorded once. Study outcomes and limitations: Significant enrichment of disease-linked clones was reported in matched ankylosing spondylitis synovial fluid.

The receptor's source is a male donor with ankylosing spondylitis or in good health (not recorded which). The sample consisted of blood, either unsorted or a sorted T cell fraction (not recorded which). The chain is built from TRBV19 and TRBJ1-1; D gene unclear. The CDR3 coding sequence is TGTGCCAGTAGTACCCTGGGAGGGAGCACTGAAGCTTTCTTT. It specifies CASSTLGGSTEAFF. Variable domain in full (rest from reference TRBV19 and TRBJ1-1): DGGITQSPKYLFRKEGQNVTLSCEQNLNHDAMYWYRQDPGQGLRLIYYSQIVNDFQKGDIAEGYSVSREKKESFPLTVTSAQKNPTAFYLCASSTLGGSTEAFFGQGTRLTVV.